This TCR beta chain comes out of a study of blood T cell repertoires in COVID-19. Profiled with immunoSEQ multiplex PCR; TCRdb holds only in-frame clones, not every one. The repertoire holds some 96,000 clones, with around nine tenths as singletons. This clone has only one observation. The CDR3 covers 15 residues. Losses at the gene ends were 5 bases for V and 5 bases for J; bases not matched to a gene: 8. Germline V gene data show CDR1 as MDHEN and CDR2 as SYDVKM. Material for sequencing was peripheral blood. The TCR sequence derives from a man older than 75 with acute or convalescent COVID-19. V gene TRBV28 combines with J gene TRBJ1-2, with 10 bases aligning to TRBD1. The CDR3 sequence is CASSPRQGAWYGYTF. The CDR3 DNA sequence: TGTGCCAGCAGTCCCCGACAGGGGGCCTGGTATGGCTACACCTTC.